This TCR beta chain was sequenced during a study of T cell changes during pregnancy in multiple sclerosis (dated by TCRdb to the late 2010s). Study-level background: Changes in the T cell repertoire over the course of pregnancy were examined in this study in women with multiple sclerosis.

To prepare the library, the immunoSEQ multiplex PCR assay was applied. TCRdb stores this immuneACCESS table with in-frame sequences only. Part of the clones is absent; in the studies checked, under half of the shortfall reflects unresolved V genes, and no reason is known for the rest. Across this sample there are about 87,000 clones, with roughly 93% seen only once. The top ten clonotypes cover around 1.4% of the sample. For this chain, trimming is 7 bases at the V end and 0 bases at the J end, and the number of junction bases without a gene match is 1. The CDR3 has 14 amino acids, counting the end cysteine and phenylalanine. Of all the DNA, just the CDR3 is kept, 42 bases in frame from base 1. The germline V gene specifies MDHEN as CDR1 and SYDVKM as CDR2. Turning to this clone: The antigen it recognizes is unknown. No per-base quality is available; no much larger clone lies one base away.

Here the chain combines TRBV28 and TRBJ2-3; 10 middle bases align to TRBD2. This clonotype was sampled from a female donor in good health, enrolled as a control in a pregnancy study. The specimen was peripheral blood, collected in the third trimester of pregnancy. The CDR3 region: CASTTSGSTDTQYF. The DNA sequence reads TGTGCCAGCACGACTAGCGGGAGCACAGATACGCAGTATTTT.